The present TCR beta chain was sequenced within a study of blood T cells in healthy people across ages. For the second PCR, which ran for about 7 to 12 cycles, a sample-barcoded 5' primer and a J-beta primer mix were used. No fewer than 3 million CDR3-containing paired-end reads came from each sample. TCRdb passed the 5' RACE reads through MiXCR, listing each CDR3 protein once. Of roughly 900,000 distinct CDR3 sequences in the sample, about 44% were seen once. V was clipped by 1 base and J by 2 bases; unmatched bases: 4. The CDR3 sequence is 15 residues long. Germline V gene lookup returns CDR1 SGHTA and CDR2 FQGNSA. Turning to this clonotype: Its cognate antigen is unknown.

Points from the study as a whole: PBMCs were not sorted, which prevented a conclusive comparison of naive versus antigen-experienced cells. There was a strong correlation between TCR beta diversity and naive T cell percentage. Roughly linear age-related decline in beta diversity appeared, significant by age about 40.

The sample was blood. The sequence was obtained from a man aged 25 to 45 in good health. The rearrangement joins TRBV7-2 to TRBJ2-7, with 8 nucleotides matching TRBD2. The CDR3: CASSLEGSGAYEQYF. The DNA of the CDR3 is TGTGCCAGCAGCTTAGAAGGTAGCGGGGCCTACGAGCAGTACTTC.